This T cell receptor beta chain was retrieved from a study of blood T cell repertoires in COVID-19. Sequencing was performed with immunoSEQ multiplex PCR; in TCRdb, only in-frame clones are kept and a portion is missing. The sample includes around 230,000 clones, roughly 89% seen only once; the top ten take over 3%. Germline V gives CDR1 LNHDA, CDR2 SQIVND (reference sequence). This CDR3 is 13 amino acids long. Unmatched junction bases numbered 5, after V lost 8 bases and J lost 5 bases. The gene calls are TRBV19 and TRBJ2-5; 10 positions match TRBD1. This clonotype was obtained from a woman in her forties with acute COVID-19. The specimen sequenced was PBMCs or T cells enriched from blood (not recorded which). CDR3 residues: CASRQGAGETQYF. The CDR3, as DNA: TGTGCCAGTCGACAGGGGGCAGGGGAGACCCAGTACTTC.